The 3 T cell receptor beta chains reported below all come from one sample, sequenced in a study of cytomegalovirus exposure and HLA in healthy donors. Vbeta (60) and Jbeta (13) primers were used in the PCR. Repertoires were generated with immunoSEQ multiplex PCR, while TCRdb's copy carries only in-frame clones and drops some. The sample lists 200,000 to 250,000 clones, around 80% seen once, with roughly 0.71% in the top ten. Source material: PBMCs. The source of these receptors is a boy between 2 and 10 years old in good health and CMV-seronegative.

This chain uses TRBV27 with TRBJ1-5; possible D gene TRBD1, 5 bases. CDR3 length: 16 amino acids. Trimming shortened V by 0 bases and J by 9 bases, and 18 bases separated the two germline ends. Germline V gives CDR1 MNHEY, CDR2 SMNVEV (reference sequence). This CDR3 reads CASSLSGPGLGWPQHF. CDR3 DNA sequence: TGTGCCAGCAGTTTATCCGGTCCAGGGCTGGGATGGCCCCAGCATTTT.

The V and J genes are TRBV30 and TRBJ1-1, with D perhaps matching TRBD1 (5 bases). The CDR3 runs 11 residues. The V end lost 3 bases, the J end lost 7 bases, and 9 bases lay between the germline ends. CDR1 GTSNPN and CDR2 SVGIG come from the germline V gene (reference sequence). The CDR3 DNA sequence: TGTGCCTGGAGGCCGGGGGTTGAAGCTTTCTTT. This gives the protein CAWRPGVEAFF. Using reference TRBV30 and TRBJ1-1 for the parts outside the CDR3, the full variable domain is SQTIHQWPATLVQPVGSPLSLECTVEGTSNPNLYWYRQAAGRGLQLLFYSVGIGQISSEVPQNLSASRPQDRQFILSSKKLLLSDSGFYLCAWRPGVEAFFGQGTRLTVV.

CDR3 in amino acids: CASSRRGGQETQYF. The CDR3 region has the DNA TGTGCCAGCAGTCGCCGGGGGGGCCAAGAGACCCAGTACTTC. The genes are TRBV6-1 and TRBJ2-5; 8 bases are shared with TRBD2. V lost 5 bases and J lost 1; bases outside the gene matches: 3. Germline lookup yields CDR1 MNHNS and CDR2 SASEGT. The CDR3 consists of 14 residues.